This T cell receptor beta chain emerged from a study of low-dose radiotherapy and immunotherapy resistance in tumors. The CDR3 extends over 12 amino acids. Trimming cost V 6 bases and J 4 bases, with 10 bases left between them. The germline CDR1 and CDR2 sequences are DFQATT and SNEGSKA (reference sequence). This clonotype was seen a few times. As for time point: after trial treatment. Treatment noted: LDRT plus nivolumab, ipilimumab, low-dose cyclophosphamide and aspirin (RACIN trial). The presence of advanced solid tumors lacking tumor-infiltrating lymphocytes characterized eligible patients. Both TCRalpha and TCRbeta chains were reverse transcribed with V-gene-specific primers. TCRs underwent roughly 19 PCR cycles of amplification with a constant-region primer and V-primer adapter. In TCRdb, the reads were re-called with MiXCR into one record per CDR3 protein. The data contain approximately 100,000 distinct CDR3 sequences, 20% to 25% of them seen just once; the ten biggest clones take up 4.1%.

The sample in question was PBMCs, obtained after low-dose radiotherapy plus immunotherapy. The clonotype originates from a male donor with prostate cancer. This chain links TRBV20-1 with TRBJ2-1; a possible D gene is TRBD1 (5 bases). CDR3 sequence (DNA): TGCAGTGCCTCCGACAGTTACAATGAGCAGTTCTTC. Its translation: CSASDSYNEQFF.